One and the same sample provided the 12 T cell receptor beta chains below, sequenced in a study of cytomegalovirus exposure and HLA in healthy donors. The PCR made use of 60 Vbeta and 13 Jbeta primers. Libraries were prepared by immunoSEQ multiplex PCR; TCRdb keeps only in-frame clonotypes and omits some of them. The top ten hold about 4.8% of the sample, which has over 80,000 clones, 81% seen once. What was sequenced was PBMCs. The receptors originated from a man aged 35 to 55 in good health and CMV-seropositive.

The rearrangement links TRBV2 to TRBJ1-5; the D is unclear. Trimming pared 4 bases from V and 0 bases from J, leaving 7 bases between. Germline V gene data show CDR1 as SNHLY and CDR2 as FYNNEI. The CDR3 is 14 amino acids. The DNA for the CDR3 is TGTGCCAGCAGTGCTGGGCTTAGCAATCAGCCCCAGCATTTT. Translating gives CASSAGLSNQPQHF. Combining the CDR3 with reference TRBV2 and TRBJ1-5 gives the whole variable domain EPEVTQTPSHQVTQMGQEVILRCVPISNHLYFYWYRQILGQKVEFLVSFYNNEISEKSEIFDDQFSVERPDGSNFTLKIRSTKLEDSAMYFCASSAGLSNQPQHFGDGTRLSIL.

This clone occurred once. The gene calls are TRBV5-4 and TRBJ1-4, with 8 bases identical to TRBD1. CDR1 and CDR2 from the germline V gene are SGHNT and YYREEE (reference sequence). The J segment lost 2 bases and the V segment lost 7 bases, leaving 7 bases of the junction unmatched. This CDR3 spans 15 amino acids. The CDR3 region is CASGRRQGTNEKLFF. CDR3 in DNA: TGTGCCAGCGGTAGGCGACAGGGGACTAATGAAAAACTGTTTTTT.

The CDR3 sequence is CAWNPGTNYGYTF. The CDR3 coding sequence is TGTGCCTGGAATCCAGGAACTAACTATGGCTACACCTTC. This chain uses TRBV30 with TRBJ1-2; the D is unclear. CDR1 is GTSNPN, CDR2 SVGIG, per germline (reference sequence). V was trimmed by 4 bases and J by 0 bases, leaving 9 bases between them. The CDR3 has 13 residues.

The J gene is TRBJ2-7, the V gene TRBV30; D not certain. Trimming took 2 bases from V and 2 from J, leaving 7 bases between them. CDR1 GTSNPN and CDR2 SVGIG come from the germline V gene (reference sequence). This CDR3 is 12 amino acids long. CDR3 residues: CAWSYSAYEQYF. CDR3 DNA: TGTGCCTGGAGTTACTCTGCCTACGAGCAGTACTTC.

The J gene is TRBJ1-2, the V gene TRBV10-3; TRBD1 aligns across 9 bases. The germline CDR1 and CDR2 sequences are ENHRY and SYGVKD. The junction had 3 bases not matched to a gene; V was cut back by 4 bases and J by 6 bases. This CDR3 contains 13 residues. The chain's CDR3 is CAISGTGENGYTF. CDR3 DNA sequence: TGTGCCATCAGTGGGACAGGGGAGAATGGCTACACCTTC.

J is TRBJ1-1 and V is TRBV5-1; no clear D. The V end was cut by 2 bases, the J end by 0 bases, with 8 bases between. The CDR3 is 14 amino acids. Per germline, CDR1 SGHRS and CDR2 YFSETQ. The CDR3 protein is CASSFGGVNTEAFF. The CDR3 DNA reads as TGCGCCAGCAGCTTTGGCGGGGTGAACACTGAAGCTTTCTTT.

The chain is built from TRBV13 and TRBJ2-2; TRBD2 matches 12 bases. CDR3 size: 19 residues. Trimming at V came to 5 bases and at J to 0 bases, leaving 10 bases not matched to a gene. Germline CDR1 reads PRHDT; CDR2 reads FYEKMQ (reference sequence). CDR3 nucleotides: TGTGCCAGCAGCCTACAGGGACTAGCGGGCCGAGCGAACACCGGGGAGCTGTTTTTT. It encodes CASSLQGLAGRANTGELFF.

This chain joins TRBV6-5 and TRBJ1-5, with 7 positions matching TRBD1. Per the germline V gene, CDR1 is MNHEY and CDR2 is SVGAGI. The length of the CDR3 is 15 residues. V shed 5 bases, J shed 3 bases, and the junction held 7 bases outside the gene matches. CDR3 in DNA: TGTGCCAGCAGTCCGTCAGGGGGAAACAATCAGCCCCAGCATTTT. Translation gives CASSPSGGNNQPQHF.

This clone occurred once. The chain uses TRBV27 and TRBJ1-3; D unclear. V lost 6 bases and J 1 base, leaving 7 bases between the germline ends. Germline loops: CDR1 MNHEY, CDR2 SMNVEV (reference sequence). This CDR3 comprises 13 residues. The DNA of the CDR3 is TGTGCCAGCAGGTTCAAATCTGGAAACACCATATATTTT. Translation: CASRFKSGNTIYF.

The chain employs TRBV5-8 and TRBJ2-1; 10 nucleotides line up with TRBD1. From germline, CDR1 is SGHTS and CDR2 YDEGEE. V was pared by 5 bases and J by 9 bases, with 8 bases of the junction left unmatched. The CDR3 runs to 14 residues. The CDR3 loop is CASRQRTGGIEQFF. CDR3 DNA sequence: TGTGCCAGCAGGCAACGGACAGGGGGGATTGAGCAGTTCTTC.

The chain employs TRBV11-1 and TRBJ2-1, with D tentatively TRBD1 (5 bases). The V and J ends lost 8 bases and 3 bases respectively, with 8 bases between them. This CDR3 spans 12 amino acids. Germline V gene sequence: CDR1 SGHAT, CDR2 FQDESV (reference sequence). The CDR3 DNA follows: TGTGCCAGCGGGGCTCTCTACAATGAGCAGTTCTTC. It translates to CASGALYNEQFF.

The CDR3 loop is CASSQVGLYTDTQYF. As DNA, the CDR3 is TGTGCCAGCAGCCAGGTCGGACTTTACACAGATACGCAGTATTTT. The chain joins TRBV5-5 to TRBJ2-3, with TRBD2 as a possible D gene (5 bases). V was pared by 4 bases and J by 2 bases, with 14 bases between. The germline gives CDR1 SGHKS, CDR2 YYEKEE (reference sequence). The CDR3 contains 15 residues.